This T cell receptor (beta chain) was documented in a study of a mutant IDH1 vaccine in newly diagnosed glioma. Study details: The initiation of vaccination occurred 4-6 weeks after radiotherapy alone, or with temozolomide cycles. General observations from the study: Apparently, pseudoprogression bore no relation to changes among the top peripheral T cell clonotypes.

In regard to this clone: The target antigen is unknown.

Only in-frame clones appear in the TCRdb table, and some are missing; sequencing was by immunoSEQ multiplex PCR. The data contain tens of thousands of clones, around 81% of them singletons. Documented time point: week 35, safety follow-up. Every single dose of the vaccine, 300 ug of mutant IDH1 20-mer peptide, came with topical imiquimod. New IDH1-mutant, ATRX-lost WHO grade 3 or 4 astrocytomas occurred in donors. The source was PBMCs, collected from a glioma patient whose treatment included an IDH1 peptide vaccine. The TCR was taken from a man aged 40-49 years with glioma.

CDR3: CASSLDLGVHYGYTF. In DNA form, the CDR3 reads TGTGCCAGCAGCTTAGATCTTGGAGTGCACTATGGCTACACCTTC. The J gene is TRBJ1-2, the V gene TRBV11-2, with D unclear. Trimming left V 0 bases short and J 3 bases short, with 11 bases between. This CDR3 is 15 amino acids long. The germline V gene encodes CDR1 SGHAT and CDR2 FQNNGV.